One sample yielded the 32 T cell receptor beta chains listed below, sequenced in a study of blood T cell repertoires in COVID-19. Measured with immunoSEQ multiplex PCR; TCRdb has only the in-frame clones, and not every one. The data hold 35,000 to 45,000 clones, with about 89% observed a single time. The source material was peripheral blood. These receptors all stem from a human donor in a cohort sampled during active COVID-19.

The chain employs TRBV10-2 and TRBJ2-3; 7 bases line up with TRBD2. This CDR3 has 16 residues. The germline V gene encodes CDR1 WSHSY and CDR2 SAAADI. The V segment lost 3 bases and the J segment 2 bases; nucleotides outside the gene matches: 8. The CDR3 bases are TGCGCCAGCAGTGAATGGCGGGAGCCATTCACAGATACGCAGTATTTT. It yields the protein CASSEWREPFTDTQYF.

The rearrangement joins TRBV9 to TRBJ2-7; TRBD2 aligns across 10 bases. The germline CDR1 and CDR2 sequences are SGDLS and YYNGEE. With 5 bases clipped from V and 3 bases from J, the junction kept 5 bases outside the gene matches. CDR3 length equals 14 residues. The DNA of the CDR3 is TGTGCCAGCAGTCTAGCGGGAGTAAGCTACGAGCAGTACTTC. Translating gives CASSLAGVSYEQYF.

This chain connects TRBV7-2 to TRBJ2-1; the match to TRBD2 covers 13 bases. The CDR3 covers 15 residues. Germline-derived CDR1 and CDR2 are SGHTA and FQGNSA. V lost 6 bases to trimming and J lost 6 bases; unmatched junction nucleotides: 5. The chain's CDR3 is CASRPLAGGSNEQFF. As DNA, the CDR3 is TGTGCCAGCAGGCCACTAGCGGGAGGGTCCAATGAGCAGTTCTTC.

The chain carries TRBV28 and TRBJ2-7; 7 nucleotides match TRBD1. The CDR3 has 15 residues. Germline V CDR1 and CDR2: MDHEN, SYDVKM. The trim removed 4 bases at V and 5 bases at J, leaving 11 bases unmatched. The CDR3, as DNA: TGTGCCAGCAGTTCCGTCCAGGGGGACCTCCACGAGCAGTACTTC. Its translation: CASSSVQGDLHEQYF.

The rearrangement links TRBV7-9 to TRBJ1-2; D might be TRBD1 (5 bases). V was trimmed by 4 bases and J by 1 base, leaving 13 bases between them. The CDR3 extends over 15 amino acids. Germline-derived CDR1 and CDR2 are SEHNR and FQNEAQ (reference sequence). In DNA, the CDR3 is TGTGCCAGCAGCTCCGGACACGTCATTAACTATGGCTACACCTTC. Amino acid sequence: CASSSGHVINYGYTF.

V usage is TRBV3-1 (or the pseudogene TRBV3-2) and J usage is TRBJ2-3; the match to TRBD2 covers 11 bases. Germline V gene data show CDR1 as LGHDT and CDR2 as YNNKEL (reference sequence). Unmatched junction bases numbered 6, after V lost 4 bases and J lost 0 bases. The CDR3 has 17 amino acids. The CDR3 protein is CASSLGLAETSTDTQYF. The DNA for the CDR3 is TGTGCCAGCAGCCTGGGACTAGCGGAGACTAGCACAGATACGCAGTATTTT.

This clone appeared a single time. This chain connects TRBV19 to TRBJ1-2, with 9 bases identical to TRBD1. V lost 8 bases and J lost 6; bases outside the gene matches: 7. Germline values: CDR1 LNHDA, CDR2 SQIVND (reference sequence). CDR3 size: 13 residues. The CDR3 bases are TGTGCCAGTGCCGGGGACAGGGATGATGGCTACACCTTC. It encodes CASAGDRDDGYTF.

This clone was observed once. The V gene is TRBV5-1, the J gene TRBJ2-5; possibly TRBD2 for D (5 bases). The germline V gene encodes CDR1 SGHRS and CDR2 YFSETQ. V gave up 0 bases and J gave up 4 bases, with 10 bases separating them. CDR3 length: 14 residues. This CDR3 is CASSLESGRETQYF. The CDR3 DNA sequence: TGCGCCAGCAGCTTGGAGAGCGGACGAGAGACCCAGTACTTC.

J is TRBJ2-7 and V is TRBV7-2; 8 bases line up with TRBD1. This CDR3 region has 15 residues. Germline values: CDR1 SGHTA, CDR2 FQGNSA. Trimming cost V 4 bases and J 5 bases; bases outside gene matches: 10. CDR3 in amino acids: CASSSPTTGANEQYF. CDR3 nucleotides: TGTGCCAGCAGCTCCCCGACGACAGGGGCTAACGAGCAGTACTTC. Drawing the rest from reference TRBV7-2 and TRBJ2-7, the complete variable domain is GAGVSQSPSNKVTEKGKDVELRCDPISGHTALYWYRQSLGQGLEFLIYFQGNSAPDKSGLPSDRFSAERTGGSVSTLTIQRTQQEDSAVYLCASSSPTTGANEQYFGPGTRLTVT.

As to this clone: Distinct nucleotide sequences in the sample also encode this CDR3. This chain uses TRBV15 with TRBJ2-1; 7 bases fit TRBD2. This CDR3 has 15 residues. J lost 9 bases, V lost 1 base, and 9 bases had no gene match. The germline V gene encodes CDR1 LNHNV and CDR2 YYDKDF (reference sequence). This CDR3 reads CATSRVRAGGGEQFF. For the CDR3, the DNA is TGTGCCACCAGCAGAGTTCGAGCGGGCGGGGGTGAGCAGTTCTTC.

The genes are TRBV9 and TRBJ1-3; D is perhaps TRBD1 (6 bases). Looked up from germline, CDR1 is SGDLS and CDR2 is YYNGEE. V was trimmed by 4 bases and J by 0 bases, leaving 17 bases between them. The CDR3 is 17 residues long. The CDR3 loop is CASSIDRIQTSGNTIYF. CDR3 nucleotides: TGTGCCAGCAGCATAGACAGGATTCAGACCTCTGGAAACACCATATATTTT.

CDR3 DNA: TGTGCCACCAGTGAGGGACTAGCGGGAATCTACAATGAGCAGTTCTTC. Its protein product is CATSEGLAGIYNEQFF. The chain links TRBV24-1 to TRBJ2-1; 13 bases are shared with TRBD2. J gave up 3 bases and V 4 bases, and 2 bases lay outside the gene matches. There are 16 residues in the CDR3. CDR1 and CDR2 (germline): KGHDR, SFDVKD.

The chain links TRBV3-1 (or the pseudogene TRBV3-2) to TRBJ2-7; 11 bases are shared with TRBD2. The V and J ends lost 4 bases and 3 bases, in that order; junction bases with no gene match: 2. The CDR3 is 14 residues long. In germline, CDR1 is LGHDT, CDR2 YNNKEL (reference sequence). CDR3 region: CASSPGTSGYEQYF. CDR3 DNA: TGTGCCAGCAGCCCCGGGACTAGCGGCTACGAGCAGTACTTC.

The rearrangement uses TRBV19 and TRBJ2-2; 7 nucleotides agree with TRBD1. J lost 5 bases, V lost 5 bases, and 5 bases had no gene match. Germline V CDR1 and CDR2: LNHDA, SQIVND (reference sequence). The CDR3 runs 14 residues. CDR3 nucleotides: TGTGCCAGTAGTGAGGGACAGTATACCGGGGAGCTGTTTTTT. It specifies CASSEGQYTGELFF.

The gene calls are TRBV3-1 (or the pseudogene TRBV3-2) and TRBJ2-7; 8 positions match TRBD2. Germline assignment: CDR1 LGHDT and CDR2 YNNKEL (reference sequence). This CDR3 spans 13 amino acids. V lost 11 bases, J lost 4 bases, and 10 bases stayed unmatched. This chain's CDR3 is CAAGTGGGYEQYF. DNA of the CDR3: TGTGCCGCCGGTACGGGAGGGGGGTACGAGCAGTACTTC.

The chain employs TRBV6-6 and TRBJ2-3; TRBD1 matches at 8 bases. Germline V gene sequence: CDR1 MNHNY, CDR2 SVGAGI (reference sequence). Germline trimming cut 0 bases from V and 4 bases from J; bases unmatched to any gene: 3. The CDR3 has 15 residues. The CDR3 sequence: CASSYSGQGADTQYF. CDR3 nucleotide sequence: TGTGCCAGCAGTTACTCTGGACAGGGAGCAGATACGCAGTATTTT.

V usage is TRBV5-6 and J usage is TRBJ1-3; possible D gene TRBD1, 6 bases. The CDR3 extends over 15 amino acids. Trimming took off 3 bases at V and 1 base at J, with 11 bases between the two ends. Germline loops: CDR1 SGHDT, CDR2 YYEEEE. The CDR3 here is CASSSIRGSGNTIYF. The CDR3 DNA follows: TGTGCCAGCAGCTCCATCAGGGGATCTGGAAACACCATATATTTT. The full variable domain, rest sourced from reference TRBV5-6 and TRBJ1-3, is DAGVTQSPTHLIKTRGQQVTLRCSPKSGHDTVSWYQQALGQGPQFIFQYYEEEERQRGNFPDRFSGHQFPNYSSELNVNALLLGDSALYLCASSSIRGSGNTIYFGEGSWLTVV.

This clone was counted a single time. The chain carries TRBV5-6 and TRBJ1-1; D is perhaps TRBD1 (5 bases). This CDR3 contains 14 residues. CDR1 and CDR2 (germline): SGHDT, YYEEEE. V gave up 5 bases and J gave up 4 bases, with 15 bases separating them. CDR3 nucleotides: TGTGCCAGCAGGTACCAGGGAATGAGCACTGAAGCTTTCTTT. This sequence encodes CASRYQGMSTEAFF.

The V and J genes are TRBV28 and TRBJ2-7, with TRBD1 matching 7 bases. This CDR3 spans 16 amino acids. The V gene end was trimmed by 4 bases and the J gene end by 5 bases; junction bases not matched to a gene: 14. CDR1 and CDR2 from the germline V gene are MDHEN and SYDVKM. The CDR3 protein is CASSSFWDSLNHEQYF. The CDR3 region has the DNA TGTGCCAGCAGTTCATTTTGGGACAGCTTAAACCACGAGCAGTACTTC.

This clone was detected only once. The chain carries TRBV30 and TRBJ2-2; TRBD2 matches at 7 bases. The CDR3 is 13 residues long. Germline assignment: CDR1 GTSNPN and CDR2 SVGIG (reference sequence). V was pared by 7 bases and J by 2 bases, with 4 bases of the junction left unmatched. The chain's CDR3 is CASQRGNTGELFF. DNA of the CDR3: TGTGCCTCCCAGCGGGGTAACACCGGGGAGCTGTTTTTT.

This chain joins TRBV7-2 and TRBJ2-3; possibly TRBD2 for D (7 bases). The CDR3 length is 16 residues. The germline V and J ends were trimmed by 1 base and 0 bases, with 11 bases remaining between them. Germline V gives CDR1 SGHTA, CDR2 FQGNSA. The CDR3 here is CASSLGAGASTDTQYF. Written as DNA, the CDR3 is TGTGCCAGCAGCTTAGGTGCGGGGGCCAGCACAGATACGCAGTATTTT.

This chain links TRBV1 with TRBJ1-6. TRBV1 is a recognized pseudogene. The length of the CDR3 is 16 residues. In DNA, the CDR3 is TGCACCAGCAGCCAAGTACTCGTGCGGGTGGGGTCACCCCTCCACTTT. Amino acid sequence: CTSSQVLVRVGSPLHF.

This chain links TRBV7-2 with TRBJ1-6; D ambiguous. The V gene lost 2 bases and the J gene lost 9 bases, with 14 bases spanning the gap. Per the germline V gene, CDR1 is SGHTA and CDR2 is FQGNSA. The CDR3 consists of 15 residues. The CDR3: CASSLKEGIGSPLHF. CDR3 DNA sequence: TGTGCCAGCAGCTTAAAGGAGGGAATCGGTTCACCCCTCCACTTT.

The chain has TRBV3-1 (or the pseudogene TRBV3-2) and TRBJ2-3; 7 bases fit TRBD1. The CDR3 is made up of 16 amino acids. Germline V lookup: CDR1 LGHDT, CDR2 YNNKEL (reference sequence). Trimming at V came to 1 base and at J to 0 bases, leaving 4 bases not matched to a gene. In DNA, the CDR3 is TGTGCCAGCAGCCAAGGTCCGGGACAGAGCACAGATACGCAGTATTTT. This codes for CASSQGPGQSTDTQYF.

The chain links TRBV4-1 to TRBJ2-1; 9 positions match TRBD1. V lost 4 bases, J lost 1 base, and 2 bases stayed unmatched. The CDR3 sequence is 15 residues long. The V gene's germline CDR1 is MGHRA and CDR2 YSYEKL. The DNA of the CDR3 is TGCGCCAGCAGCCGAGGGACAGGGTCCTACAATGAGCAGTTCTTC. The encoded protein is CASSRGTGSYNEQFF.

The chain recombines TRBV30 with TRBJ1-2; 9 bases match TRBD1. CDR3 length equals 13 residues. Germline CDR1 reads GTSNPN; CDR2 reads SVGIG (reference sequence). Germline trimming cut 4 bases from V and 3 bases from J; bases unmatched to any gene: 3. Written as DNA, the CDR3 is TGTGCCTGGACTGACAGGGGGGACTATGGCTACACCTTC. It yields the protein CAWTDRGDYGYTF. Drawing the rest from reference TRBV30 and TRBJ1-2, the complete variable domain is SQTIHQWPATLVQPVGSPLSLECTVEGTSNPNLYWYRQAAGRGLQLLFYSVGIGQISSEVPQNLSASRPQDRQFILSSKKLLLSDSGFYLCAWTDRGDYGYTFGSGTRLTVV.

This CDR3 is CASSLGGIYGYTF. CDR3 in DNA: TGTGCCAGCAGTTTAGGAGGGATCTATGGCTACACCTTC. V and J are TRBV12-3 or TRBV12-4 and TRBJ1-2, with unresolved D. This CDR3 is 13 amino acids long. V was trimmed by 1 base and J by 4 bases, leaving 7 bases between them.

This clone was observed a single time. The CDR3 DNA reads TGTGCCACCTTAAGGGACAACTCTAATTCACCCCTCCACTTT. As protein: CATLRDNSNSPLHF. This chain uses TRBV15 with TRBJ1-6; a weak D match, TRBD1 (6 bases). Trimming removed 8 bases from V and 6 bases from J, with 14 bases in between. Germline V lookup: CDR1 LNHNV, CDR2 YYDKDF (reference sequence). This CDR3 has 14 residues.

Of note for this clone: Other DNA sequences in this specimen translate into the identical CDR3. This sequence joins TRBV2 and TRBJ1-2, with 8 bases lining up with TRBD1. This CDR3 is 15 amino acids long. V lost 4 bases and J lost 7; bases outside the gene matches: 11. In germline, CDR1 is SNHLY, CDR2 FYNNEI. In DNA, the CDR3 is TGTGCCAGCAGTGGGACAGGGAAAAGGGTCGGTGGCTACACCTTC. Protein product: CASSGTGKRVGGYTF.

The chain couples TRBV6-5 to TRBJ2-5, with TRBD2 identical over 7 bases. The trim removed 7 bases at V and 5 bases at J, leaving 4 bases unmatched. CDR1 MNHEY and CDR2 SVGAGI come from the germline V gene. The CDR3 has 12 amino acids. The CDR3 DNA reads TGTGCCAGCAACCAGGGAGGGGAGACCCAGTACTTC. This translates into CASNQGGETQYF.

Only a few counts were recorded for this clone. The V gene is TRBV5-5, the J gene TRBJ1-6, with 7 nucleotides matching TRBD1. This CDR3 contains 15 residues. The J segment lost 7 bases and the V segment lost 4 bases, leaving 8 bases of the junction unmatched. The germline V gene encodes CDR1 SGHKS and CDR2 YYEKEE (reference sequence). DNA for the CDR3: TGTGCCAGCAGCCCGAGACAGGGAAGGAATTCACCCCTCCACTTT. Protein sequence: CASSPRQGRNSPLHF.

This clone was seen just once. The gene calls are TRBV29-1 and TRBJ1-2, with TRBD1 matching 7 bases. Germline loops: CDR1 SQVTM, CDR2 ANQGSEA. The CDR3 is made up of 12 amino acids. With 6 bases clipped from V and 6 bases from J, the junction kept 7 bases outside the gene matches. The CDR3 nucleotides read TGCAGCGTCGGTGAGACAGGGCATGGCTACACCTTC. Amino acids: CSVGETGHGYTF.